The clone carrying this T cell receptor (beta chain) showed up just a few times. Its specificity is not known. These data come from a study of beta chain features in type 1 diabetes. Notes on the study in general: Shortening of TCRB CDR3s, moderate but significant, appeared in all four CD4+ subsets of Type 1 diabetes patients. For type 1 diabetes patients, VDJ junctions showed fewer insertions and more deletions.

Expressed TCRB transcripts were sequenced because the isolated RNA had all been reverse transcribed beforehand. Method: immunoSEQ multiplex PCR; TCRdb's copy keeps in-frame clones and lacks some. The sample consists of around 250,000 clones, approximately 14% of them appearing once. The source is a young man with type 1 diabetes. Sequencing input: naive CD4+ T cells from blood.

This CDR3 is CASSQDRRLAGNTDTQYF. CDR3 sequence (DNA): TGCGCCAGCAGCCAAGATCGTCGCCTAGCGGGGAACACAGATACGCAGTATTTT. The chain combines TRBV4-1 with TRBJ2-3; 9 positions agree with TRBD2. Per the germline V gene, CDR1 is MGHRA and CDR2 is YSYEKL. Losses at the gene ends were 0 bases for V and 2 bases for J; bases not matched to a gene: 9. The CDR3 is 18 residues long.